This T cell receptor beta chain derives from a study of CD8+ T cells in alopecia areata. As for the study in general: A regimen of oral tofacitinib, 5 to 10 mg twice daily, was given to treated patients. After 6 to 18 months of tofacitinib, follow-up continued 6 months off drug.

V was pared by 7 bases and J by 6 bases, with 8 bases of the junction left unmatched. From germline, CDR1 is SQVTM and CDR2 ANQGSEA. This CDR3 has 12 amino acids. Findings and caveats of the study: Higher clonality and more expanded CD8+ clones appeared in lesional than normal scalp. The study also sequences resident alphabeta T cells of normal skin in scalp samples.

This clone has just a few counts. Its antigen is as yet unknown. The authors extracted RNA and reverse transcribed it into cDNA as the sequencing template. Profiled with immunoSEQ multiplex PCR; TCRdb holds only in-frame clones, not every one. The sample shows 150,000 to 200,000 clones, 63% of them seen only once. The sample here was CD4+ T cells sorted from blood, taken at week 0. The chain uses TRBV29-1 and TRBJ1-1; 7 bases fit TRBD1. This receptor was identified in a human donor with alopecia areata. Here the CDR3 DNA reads TGCAGCGCCGAGACAGGGTTCTCTGAAGCTTTCTTT. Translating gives CSAETGFSEAFF.